The 4 T cell receptor beta chains below come from one sample, sequenced in a study of blood T cell repertoires in COVID-19. TCRdb keeps only in-frame clones here, not all; method: immunoSEQ multiplex PCR. Altogether a few hundred thousand clones are present, 80% to 85% being singletons, with the ten largest covering 3.4%. Sequenced input: peripheral blood. These receptors were collected from a woman between 18 and 30 years old with acute or convalescent COVID-19.

The chain links TRBV25-1 to TRBJ2-7, with TRBD2 identical over 8 bases. After removal of 8 bases from V and 0 bases from J, the junction contained 3 bases not matched to a gene. The CDR3 is made up of 13 amino acids. Germline V gives CDR1 MGHDK, CDR2 SYGVNS. In nucleotides, the CDR3 is TGTGCCAGCCAGCGGGGGAGCTCCTACGAGCAGTACTTC. Protein product: CASQRGSSYEQYF.

The sample holds a few counts of this clone. This chain links TRBV6-1 with TRBJ1-2; the D is unclear. Germline CDR1 is MNHNS and CDR2 is SASEGT. CDR3 length equals 11 residues. The V gene lost 2 bases and the J gene lost 5 bases, with 3 bases spanning the gap. CDR3 sequence reads: CASSELYGYTF. DNA for the CDR3: TGTGCCAGCAGTGAATTATATGGCTACACCTTC.

The V call is TRBV4-2, the J call TRBJ1-6, with 8 bases lining up with TRBD1. CDR1 and CDR2 from the germline V gene are LGHNA and YNFKEQ. Unmatched junction bases numbered 1, after V lost 3 bases and J lost 3 bases. The CDR3 extends over 15 amino acids. Written as DNA, the CDR3 is TGTGCCAGCAGCCAGGGACAGGTCTATAATTCACCCCTCCACTTT. This sequence encodes CASSQGQVYNSPLHF.

The chain employs TRBV7-3 and TRBJ2-7; tentatively, D is TRBD2 (7 bases). Germline V gives CDR1 SGHTA, CDR2 FQGTGA. The CDR3 consists of 16 residues. V was trimmed by 0 bases and J by 4 bases, leaving 16 bases between them. CDR3 loop: CASSLTSGGRVYEQYF. CDR3 nucleotides: TGTGCCAGCAGCTTAACGTCCGGGGGGCGCGTTTACGAGCAGTACTTC. Based on the CDR3 plus reference TRBV7-3 and TRBJ2-7, the full variable domain is GAGVSQTPSNKVTEKGKYVELRCDPISGHTALYWYRQSLGQGPEFLIYFQGTGAADDSGLPNDRFFAVRPEGSVSTLKIQRTERGDSAVYLCASSLTSGGRVYEQYFGPGTRLTVT.